This T cell receptor (beta chain) is drawn from a study of glioma-infiltrating T cells. On the study more broadly: Glioblastomas were WHO grade IV, sampled at first diagnosis; low-grade were grade II.

Only one count was recorded for this clonotype. This sequence may be a read error, since a much larger clone differs from it by one base. TCR alpha and beta CDR3 regions were amplified from RNA using iRepertoire nested multiplex PCR. TCRdb passed the multiplex PCR reads through MiXCR, listing each CDR3 protein once. Among 400,000 or so distinct CDR3 sequences listed, 41% were seen once. Germline V gene sequence: CDR1 DFQATT, CDR2 SNEGSKA (reference sequence). The V end lost 3 bases, the J end lost 6 bases, and 16 bases lay between the germline ends. This CDR3 is 14 amino acids long. Sequencing was performed on glioma tissue, nonneoplastic brain tissue, or PBMCs (not recorded which). The rearrangement joins TRBV20-1 to TRBJ2-3, with D uncertain. This clonotype originated in a human donor with low-grade glioma or glioblastoma, undergoing nonglioma brain surgery, or in good health (not recorded which). CDR3 residues: CSASHSGYRDTQYF. The CDR3 nucleotides are TGCAGTGCTAGCCATTCCGGTTATAGGGATACGCAGTATTTT.